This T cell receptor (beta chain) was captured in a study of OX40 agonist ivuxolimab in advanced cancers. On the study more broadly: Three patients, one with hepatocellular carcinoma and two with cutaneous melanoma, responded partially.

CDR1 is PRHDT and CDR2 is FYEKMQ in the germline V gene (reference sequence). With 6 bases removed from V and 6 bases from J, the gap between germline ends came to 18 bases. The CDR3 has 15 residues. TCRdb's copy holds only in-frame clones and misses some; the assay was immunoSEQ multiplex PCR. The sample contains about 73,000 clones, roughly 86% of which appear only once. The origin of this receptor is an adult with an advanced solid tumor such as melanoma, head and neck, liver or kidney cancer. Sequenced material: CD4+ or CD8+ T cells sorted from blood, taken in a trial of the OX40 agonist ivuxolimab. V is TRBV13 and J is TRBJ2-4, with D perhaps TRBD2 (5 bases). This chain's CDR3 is CASRDGLLPLNIQYF. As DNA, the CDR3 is TGTGCCAGCAGGGACGGACTCCTTCCCTTAAACATTCAGTACTTC.